The 13 T cell receptor beta chains below all came from one sample that was sequenced in a study of long-term antiretroviral therapy in people with HIV. immunoSEQ v3.0 was run at survey level. Here immunoSEQ multiplex PCR was the method, and the copy in TCRdb shows in-frame clones only, minus some. The data show 20,000 to 25,000 clones, 65% to 85% seen once. The material was unsorted PBMCs, obtained around 4.3 years after starting antiretroviral therapy. These receptors originate from a man aged 30 to 39 with HIV.

V gene TRBV19 combines with J gene TRBJ2-5, with D perhaps TRBD1 (5 bases). Germline V gene lookup returns CDR1 LNHDA and CDR2 SQIVND (reference sequence). V was trimmed by 5 bases and J by 3 bases, leaving 13 bases between them. This CDR3 region has 14 residues. The CDR3: CASSPLGAEETQYF. The CDR3 nucleotides are TGTGCCAGTAGTCCACTTGGGGCGGAAGAGACCCAGTACTTC.

The chain has TRBV14 and TRBJ1-2, with D uncertain. Trimming took 1 base from V and 6 from J, leaving 15 bases between them. There are 15 residues in the CDR3. Germline V gene lookup returns CDR1 SGHDN and CDR2 FVKESK. Written as DNA, the CDR3 is TGTGCCAGCAGCCAAGTTGACAAGGATAAGAATGGCTACACCTTC. Amino acids: CASSQVDKDKNGYTF.

This CDR3 reads CASSLATRVLSVYF. The CDR3 DNA follows: TGTGCCAGCAGCTTAGCGACCCGGGTCTTATCGGTATATTTT. V usage is TRBV7-9 and J usage is TRBJ1-3; D is unclear. In germline, CDR1 is SEHNR, CDR2 FQNEAQ (reference sequence). The V gene lost 0 bases and the J gene lost 14 bases, with 17 bases spanning the gap. There are 14 residues in the CDR3.

This clone was picked up one time. For the CDR3, the DNA is TGTGCCAGCAGCCTTAGACAGGGAGCCGATAGCACAGATACGCAGTATTTT. The encoded protein is CASSLRQGADSTDTQYF. The chain carries TRBV7-6 and TRBJ2-3; 7 bases are a match to TRBD1. Germline trimming cut 5 bases from V and 0 bases from J; bases unmatched to any gene: 11. The V gene's germline CDR1 is SGHVS and CDR2 FNYEAQ. The CDR3 extends over 17 amino acids.

This chain uses TRBV5-1 with TRBJ1-3, with D unclear. The CDR3 has 16 residues. CDR1 and CDR2 (germline): SGHRS, YFSETQ. Between the trimmed V and J ends, which lost 0 bases and 3 bases, there was a span of 13 bases. The CDR3 DNA is TGCGCCAGCAGCTTGGTGGTAAGGGCGTATGGAAACACCATATATTTT. This encodes CASSLVVRAYGNTIYF. The full variable domain, rest sourced from reference TRBV5-1 and TRBJ1-3, is KAGVTQTPRYLIKTRGQQVTLSCSPISGHRSVSWYQQTPGQGLQFLFEYFSETQRNKGNFPGRFSGRQFSNSRSEMNVSTLELGDSALYLCASSLVVRAYGNTIYFGEGSWLTVV.

The gene calls are TRBV13 and TRBJ2-2, with D possibly TRBD2 on 6 matching bases. CDR1 and CDR2 (germline): PRHDT, FYEKMQ (reference sequence). V lost 1 base and J lost 0, with 9 bases in between. The CDR3 has 16 amino acids. CDR3 in DNA: TGTGCCAGCAGCTTAGAAGGAGGGGCGAACACCGGGGAGCTGTTTTTT. Amino acids: CASSLEGGANTGELFF.

The chain combines TRBV29-1 with TRBJ1-1, with no clear D. Germline CDR1 and CDR2: SQVTM and ANQGSEA. V was trimmed by 4 bases and J by 0 bases, leaving 12 bases between them. The CDR3 consists of 14 residues. The CDR3, as DNA: TGCAGCGTTGCTCAGACCTGGATGAACACTGAAGCTTTCTTT. Its protein is CSVAQTWMNTEAFF.

This CDR3 reads CASSNRPGEGYTF. The CDR3 DNA sequence: TGTGCCAGCAGCAACCGCCCGGGAGAGGGCTACACCTTC. J is TRBJ1-2 and V is TRBV9; D not resolved. Per germline, CDR1 SGDLS and CDR2 YYNGEE. The CDR3 sequence is 13 residues long. The V and J ends lost 4 bases and 8 bases respectively, with 15 bases between them.

This clone was seen once. The chain carries TRBV30 and TRBJ2-1; the D call may be TRBD1 or TRBD2 (5 bases each). Germline CDR1 GTSNPN, CDR2 SVGIG (reference sequence). CDR3 size: 17 residues. Trimming stripped 3 bases from V and 8 bases from J, with 26 bases between. CDR3 amino acids: CAWSSLQPDTRGDEQFF. In DNA form, the CDR3 reads TGTGCCTGGAGCTCACTACAGCCTGACACGAGGGGCGATGAGCAGTTCTTC.

This clone turned up a few times. The gene calls are TRBV6-1 and TRBJ2-7, with D possibly TRBD1 on 6 matching bases. CDR1 and CDR2 from the germline V gene are MNHNS and SASEGT. V gave up 6 bases and J gave up 3 bases, with 15 bases separating them. CDR3 length equals 14 residues. The CDR3 loop reads CASSHRERLYEQYF. In DNA form, the CDR3 reads TGTGCCAGCAGCCACAGGGAAAGGCTCTACGAGCAGTACTTC.

The chain carries TRBV28 and TRBJ2-2; TRBD2 is a possible D gene (6 bases). CDR1 is MDHEN, CDR2 SYDVKM, per germline. The CDR3 is 14 amino acids. V lost 7 bases and J lost 7, with 16 bases in between. DNA for the CDR3: TGTGCCAGCAAACCGACTAGTCTAGGCGGGGAGCTGTTTTTT. It codes for CASKPTSLGGELFF. The full variable domain, rest sourced from reference TRBV28 and TRBJ2-2, is DVKVTQSSRYLVKRTGEKVFLECVQDMDHENMFWYRQDPGLGLRLIYFSYDVKMKEKGDIPEGYSVSREKKERFSLILESASTNQTSMYLCASKPTSLGGELFFGEGSRLTVL.

The chain couples TRBV11-2 to TRBJ2-7; unclear D gene. CDR3 length equals 13 residues. With 1 base removed from V and 7 bases from J, the gap between germline ends came to 11 bases. Per germline, CDR1 SGHAT and CDR2 FQNNGV. The CDR3 region is CASSLGSSQEQYF. The DNA for the CDR3 is TGTGCCAGCAGCTTAGGGTCCTCCCAAGAGCAGTACTTC.

The rearrangement links TRBV27 to TRBJ2-7, with 9 bases identical to TRBD2. V was pared by 1 base and J by 6 bases, with 1 base of the junction left unmatched. The CDR3 is made up of 13 amino acids. Germline V gene sequence: CDR1 MNHEY, CDR2 SMNVEV (reference sequence). The CDR3 DNA reads as TGTGCCAGCAGTTTATGGCGGGGGGGCGAGCAGTACTTC. Its translation is CASSLWRGGEQYF.